This T cell receptor (beta chain) appears in the sequencing data of a study of blood T cell repertoires in COVID-19. Study background: The United States, Italy and Spain provided the acute and convalescent COVID-19 samples. From T cells, B-cell-depleted T cells, or PBMCs came the material, which was cDNA or gDNA.

Authors' data handling: Nucleated cell number was recorded as an estimate derived from reference gene primer amplification. Profiling relied on immunoSEQ multiplex PCR, and the TCRdb table lists in-frame clones only, not all of them. The V and J calls and the clone size are those of that table, but D and trimming were determined from the DNA. Of a few hundred thousand clones in the sample, approximately 85% were seen once. Sequencing was done on a sample of peripheral blood. This clonotype was sampled from a man in his forties or fifties with active or convalescent COVID-19.

The CDR3, as DNA: TGTGCCAGCAGTGAGAGCGCAACTAATGAAAAACTGTTTTTT. It specifies CASSESATNEKLFF. The chain employs TRBV28 and TRBJ1-4, with D unclear. V was shortened by 5 bases and J by 0 bases, with 7 bases between the two germline ends. The V gene's germline CDR1 is MDHEN and CDR2 SYDVKM. The CDR3 length is 14 residues.